The T cell receptor beta chain described here comes from a study of cytomegalovirus exposure and HLA in healthy donors. With regard to this clone: Its cognate antigen is unknown.

The primer mix had 60 Vbeta and 13 Jbeta primers. In the study's own analysis: A later analysis counted approximately 80 million unique TCR beta chains, some 11 million shared. Some clones are missing from TCRdb's copy, which holds only in-frame ones; the method was immunoSEQ multiplex PCR. V and J calls and clone size are given by that table; D and trimming were obtained from the DNA. This sample has 130,000 or so clones; more than 75% occur once, and the top ten carry 8.1%. Study results and caveats: In a later analysis, at a false discovery rate of 0.05, approximately 16,000 TCR beta sequences were associated with HLA alleles.

The sample comprised PBMCs. The clonotype originates from a woman aged 45-65 years in good health and CMV-seropositive.

For the CDR3, the DNA is TGTGCCATCAGTGAGTCCCTAGCGGGGTTCACAGATACGCAGTATTTT. This sequence encodes CAISESLAGFTDTQYF. This chain joins TRBV10-3 and TRBJ2-3, with 9 bases that match TRBD2. Per the germline V gene, CDR1 is ENHRY and CDR2 is SYGVKD. V trimming: 0 bases; J trimming: 2 bases; junction bases outside the gene matches: 3. The CDR3 is 16 amino acids.